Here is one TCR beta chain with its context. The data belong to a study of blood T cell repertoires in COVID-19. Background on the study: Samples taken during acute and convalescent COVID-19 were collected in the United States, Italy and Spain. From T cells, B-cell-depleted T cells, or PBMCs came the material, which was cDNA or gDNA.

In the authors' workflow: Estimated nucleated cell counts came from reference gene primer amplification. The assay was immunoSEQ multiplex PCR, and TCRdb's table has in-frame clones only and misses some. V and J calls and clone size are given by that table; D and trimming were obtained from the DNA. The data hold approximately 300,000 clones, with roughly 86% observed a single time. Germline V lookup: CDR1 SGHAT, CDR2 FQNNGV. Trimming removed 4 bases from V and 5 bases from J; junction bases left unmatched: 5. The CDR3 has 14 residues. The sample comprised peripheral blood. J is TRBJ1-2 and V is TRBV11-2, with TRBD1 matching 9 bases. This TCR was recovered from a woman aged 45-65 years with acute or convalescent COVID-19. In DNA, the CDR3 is TGTGCCAGCAGCTCGCCGGGACAGGGTTATGGCTACACCTTC. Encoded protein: CASSSPGQGYGYTF.